A selection of T cell receptor beta chains follows, all from one sample in a study of blood T cell repertoires in COVID-19. Only in-frame clones appear in the TCRdb table, and some are missing; sequencing was by immunoSEQ multiplex PCR. The sample has 100,000 to 140,000 clones; about 93% are singletons. The sample consisted of peripheral blood. The receptors were gathered from a woman younger than 45 with acute or convalescent COVID-19. Both conserved end residues are part of each CDR3. Each record gives: CDR3 DNA, CDR3 protein, J gene, D gene, V gene, clone size. The D gene is left open where the match is weak. Expanded clones are given a class, and other clones once, few, many or no size at all.

TGTGCCAGCAGTGACGGGGGACAGGTGCACAATGAGCAGTTCTTC | CASSDGGQVHNEQFF | TRBJ2-1 | TRBD1 | TRBV6-2/TRBV6-3 | NA
TGTGCCAGCAGTCGGGAGGCACAAGAGACCCAGTACTTC | CASSREAQETQYF | TRBJ2-5 | TRBD2 | TRBV6-4 | NA
TGTGCCAGCAGTGAGGCTAGCGGGGGGCAAGAGACCCAGTACTTC | CASSEASGGQETQYF | TRBJ2-5 | TRBD2 | TRBV6-1 | NA
TGTGCCATCAGTCCGGGAACCGATAGCAATCAGCCCCAGCATTTT | CAISPGTDSNQPQHF | TRBJ1-5 | NA | TRBV10-3 | NA
TGTGCCGGGACACTAGCTAACTATGGCTACACCTTC | CAGTLANYGYTF | TRBJ1-2 | NA | TRBV27 | NA
TGTGCCAGCAGCTTAGGACAGGGCTATAATTCACCCCTCCACTTT | CASSLGQGYNSPLHF | TRBJ1-6 | TRBD1 | TRBV7-2 | NA
TGTGCCAGCAGCCTCACGGCCGGGACTTCCTACTACGAGCAGTACTTC | CASSLTAGTSYYEQYF | TRBJ2-7 | NA | TRBV7-2 | NA
TGTGCCATCAGTGAGATCCGGGTGGCAGAGACCCAGTACTTC | CAISEIRVAETQYF | TRBJ2-5 | NA | TRBV10-3 | NA
TGTGCCAGCTCACCGGGACAGGAATACTCTGGAAACACCATATATTTT | CASSPGQEYSGNTIYF | TRBJ1-3 | TRBD1 | TRBV18 | NA
TGTGCCAGTAGTATAGGACAGCCAAACAGGGAGGCTTTCTTT | CASSIGQPNREAFF | TRBJ1-1 | NA | TRBV19 | NA
TGTGCCTGGAGACCGGACAGGGTAAACTATGGCTACACCTTC | CAWRPDRVNYGYTF | TRBJ1-2 | TRBD1 | TRBV30 | NA
TGTGCCAGCAGCTTACACATAACGACAGGGGGCGTAGGCCAAGAGACCCAGTACTTC | CASSLHITTGGVGQETQYF | TRBJ2-5 | TRBD1 | TRBV5-8 | NA
TGTGCCAGCAGCTTAGGGCAGGGGGGCGTAGGTGAAAAACTGTTTTTT | CASSLGQGGVGEKLFF | TRBJ1-4 | TRBD1 | TRBV7-6 | NA
TGCGCCAGCAGTGACGGGTCGGCCACCGGGGAGCTGTTTTTT | CASSDGSATGELFF | TRBJ2-2 | NA | TRBV10-1 | NA
TGCGCCAGCAGCCAGGACAGCGGCAATGAGCAGTTCTTC | CASSQDSGNEQFF | TRBJ2-1 | NA | TRBV4-3 | NA
TGTGCCAGCAGCGGGACTAGCAAGAACACCGGGGAGCTGTTTTTT | CASSGTSKNTGELFF | TRBJ2-2 | TRBD2 | TRBV9 | NA
TGTGCCACCAGTGGCGATAGCGGGGGACCCTACAATGAGCAGTTCTTC | CATSGDSGGPYNEQFF | TRBJ2-1 | TRBD2 | TRBV24-1 | NA
TGTGCCAGCAGCATTTACCCCTCGGTGTACAATGAGCAGTTCTTC | CASSIYPSVYNEQFF | TRBJ2-1 | NA | TRBV3-1/TRBV3-2 | NA
TGCGCCAGCAGCCCATGGGACAGAGATAATTCACCCCTCCACTTT | CASSPWDRDNSPLHF | TRBJ1-6 | TRBD1 | TRBV5-1 | NA
TGCGCCAGCAGTCACGGGGACAGTCGGAATGAGCAGTTCTTC | CASSHGDSRNEQFF | TRBJ2-1 | TRBD1 | TRBV5-1 | NA
TGTGCCAGCAGTGGCCCGGGAACTGAGCAGTTCTTC | CASSGPGTEQFF | TRBJ2-1 | NA | TRBV25-1 | NA
TGTGCCAGCAGCCCAACCAGGGGCCCGAACACTGAAGCTTTCTTT | CASSPTRGPNTEAFF | TRBJ1-1 | NA | TRBV7-8 | NA
TGTGCCAGCAGCTCGGGGACGGGAGCCTACGAGCAGTACTTC | CASSSGTGAYEQYF | TRBJ2-7 | NA | TRBV7-9 | few
TGTGCCAGCAGGGACAGGGACGGCTACACCTTC | CASRDRDGYTF | TRBJ1-2 | TRBD1 | TRBV9 | NA
TGCGCCAGCAGCTTGGGACAGGTTAACATGAACACTGAAGCTTTCTTT | CASSLGQVNMNTEAFF | TRBJ1-1 | NA | TRBV5-1 | NA
TGTGCCAGCAGTGCGACTAGCGCACAACCTGACTCCTACAATGAGCAGTTCTTC | CASSATSAQPDSYNEQFF | TRBJ2-1 | TRBD2 | TRBV6-1 | NA
TGTGCCAGCAGTTCGAATGGGGGGGGCTACACCTTC | CASSSNGGGYTF | TRBJ1-2 | NA | TRBV27 | NA
TGTGCCTGGAGTGTTCGAGCGGGAGGGGACACCGGGGAGCTGTTTTTT | CAWSVRAGGDTGELFF | TRBJ2-2 | TRBD2 | TRBV30 | NA
TGTGCCAGCCGGGGGGGTTACAGCAATCAGCCCCAGCATTTT | CASRGGYSNQPQHF | TRBJ1-5 | NA | TRBV6-5 | NA
TGCAGCGTTGAAACCGGGACTAGCTCCCTTGTCTACCCCTACAATGAGCAGTTCTTC | CSVETGTSSLVYPYNEQFF | TRBJ2-1 | TRBD2 | TRBV29-1 | NA
TGTGCCCCCTGCTGGACAGGGGGCGATTACTCTGGAAACACCATATATTTT | CAPCWTGGDYSGNTIYF | TRBJ1-3 | TRBD1 | TRBV28 | NA
TGTGCCAGCAGCCCCGGGACAGGGACGGGAGACATTCAGTACTTC | CASSPGTGTGDIQYF | TRBJ2-4 | TRBD1 | TRBV6-2/TRBV6-3 | NA
TGTGCCAGCAGTTACTCGTCCTTCCAAGAGACCCAGTACTTC | CASSYSSFQETQYF | TRBJ2-5 | NA | TRBV6-2/TRBV6-3 | NA
TGTGCCAGCAGCTTTACGGCTAGCATCAATGAGCAGTTCTTC | CASSFTASINEQFF | TRBJ2-1 | NA | TRBV5-4 | once
TGTGCTAGTGGCTCGTTCGGGGACACTGAAGCTTTCTTT | CASGSFGDTEAFF | TRBJ1-1 | NA | TRBV12-5 | NA
TGCGCCAGCAGCTGGGTAGGAGGGACAGGTGGTACTGAAGCTTTCTTT | CASSWVGGTGGTEAFF | TRBJ1-1 | TRBD1 | TRBV5-1 | NA
TGTGCCAGCAGTCCCCAGGTACCACTAGCGGGAATCTACGAGCAGTACTTC | CASSPQVPLAGIYEQYF | TRBJ2-7 | TRBD2 | TRBV2 | NA